The source of this T cell receptor (beta chain) is a study of spatial heterogeneity in lung cancer. Study summary: A unique TCR and UMI combination showed up more than ten times in raw reads, on average.

Every TCR cDNA molecule bore its own unique molecular identifier. Each CDR3 protein is one row after TCRdb ran MiXCR on the 5' RACE reads. The profile shows tens of thousands of distinct CDR3 sequences, less than 9.5% of them singletons. The CDR3 sequence is 14 residues long. CDR1 SGHRS and CDR2 YFSETQ come from the germline V gene. V was shortened by 0 bases and J by 3 bases, with 7 bases between the two germline ends. This clonotype was found many times. As for time point: sample taken at primary tumor resection. Samples came from 72 TRACERx patients with untreated early-stage lung cancer. The clonotype was recovered from a female donor with early-stage non-small cell lung cancer. The chain combines TRBV5-1 with TRBJ1-5; D not resolved. Sequences were derived from PBMCs, sampled at surgery. This chain's CDR3 is CASSLAPNNQPQHF. The CDR3 nucleotides are TGCGCCAGCAGCTTGGCACCGAACAATCAGCCCCAGCATTTT.